A selection of T cell receptor beta chains follows, all from one sample in a study of prognosis after radiotherapy for stage I lung cancer. TCRdb ran MiXCR on the multiplex PCR reads and lists one entry per CDR3 protein. This sample yields about 27,000 distinct CDR3 sequences, of which about 30% are seen a single time; roughly 35% belongs to the top ten. Sequences were derived from PBMCs, sampled before or after stereotactic body radiation therapy (not recorded which). Every receptor here comes from a donor of 50 years or more with non-small cell lung cancer. Each CDR3 is given with its conserved first and last residue. Fields, in order: D gene, clone size, V gene, J gene, CDR3 DNA, CDR3 protein. The D gene is left open where the match is weak. Not all rows give a size; the values are once, few, many and, for expanded clones, a class.

D: .
size: many
V: TRBV4-1
J: TRBJ2-1
DNA: TGCGCCAGCGCCATTCTATCGGCCTACAATGAGCAGTTCTTC
CDR3: CASAILSAYNEQFF

D: .
size: many
V: TRBV5-1
J: TRBJ2-1
DNA: TGCGCCAGCAGTCCGGGGGATTCCTACAATGAGCAGTTCTTC
CDR3: CASSPGDSYNEQFF

D: TRBD2
size: many
V: TRBV14
J: TRBJ2-3
DNA: TGTGCCAGCAGCCAAGATCGGACTAGCGGCTACACAGATACGCAGTATTTT
CDR3: CASSQDRTSGYTDTQYF

D: .
size: many
V: TRBV12-3/TRBV12-4
J: TRBJ2-1
DNA: TGTGCCAGCAGTTTAGCGCTGACACGGAACGAGCAGTTCTTC
CDR3: CASSLALTRNEQFF

D: .
size: .
V: TRBV6-1
J: TRBJ2-6
DNA: TGTGCCAGCAGTGAGACAGTGGGCGGTGGGGCCAACGTCCTGACTTTC
CDR3: CASSETVGGGANVLTF

D: TRBD2
size: many
V: TRBV4-1
J: TRBJ2-3
DNA: TGCGCCAGCAGCCAACAAACCCGACTAGCGGGAGCAGATACGCAGTATTTT
CDR3: CASSQQTRLAGADTQYF

D: TRBD1
size: many
V: TRBV6-2/TRBV6-3
J: TRBJ1-1
DNA: TGTGCCAGCAGTTGGGACAGATCGAACACTGAAGCTTTCTTT
CDR3: CASSWDRSNTEAFF

D: .
size: once
V: TRBV10-3
J: TRBJ2-2
DNA: TGTGCCACGTCCACGGGTGCCCCGACGAACACCGTGGAGCTGTTTTTT
CDR3: CATSTGAPTNTVELFF

D: .
size: many
V: TRBV11-3
J: TRBJ1-3
DNA: TGTGCCAGCAGCCCCCGGTCCACCCTGACTGGAAACACCATATATTTT
CDR3: CASSPRSTLTGNTIYF

D: .
size: many
V: TRBV28
J: TRBJ2-7
DNA: TGTGCCAGCAGTTCCCTGCGACAGGTTGTAGTTTACGAGCAGTACTTC
CDR3: CASSSLRQVVVYEQYF

D: TRBD1
size: many
V: TRBV6-2/TRBV6-3
J: TRBJ2-3
DNA: TGTGCCAGCAGTTATCTCGACAGGGGTATAACAGATACGCAGTATTTT
CDR3: CASSYLDRGITDTQYF

D: .
size: many
V: TRBV5-1
J: TRBJ2-5
DNA: TGCGCCAGCAGCTTGGCCAAGGAAGAGACCCAGTACTTC
CDR3: CASSLAKEETQYF

D: TRBD2
size: .
V: TRBV27
J: TRBJ2-3
DNA: TGTGCCAGCAGGGCCCGGCGGGAGGGCGGCACAGATATGCAGTATTTT
CDR3: CASRARREGGTDMQYF

D: .
size: many
V: TRBV5-1
J: TRBJ2-7
DNA: TGCGCCAGCTTAGACACGGCCGGGGGCGAGCAGTACTTC
CDR3: CASLDTAGGEQYF

D: .
size: many
V: TRBV5-6
J: TRBJ1-3
DNA: TGTGCCAGCAGCTTTGGGGTACAGAACACCATATATTTT
CDR3: CASSFGVQNTIYF

D: .
size: few
V: TRBV4-1
J: TRBJ1-1
DNA: TGCGCCAGCAGCCAAGATTCCCCCGGGAAGCGGTTGGGCGCTGAAGCTTTCTTT
CDR3: CASSQDSPGKRLGAEAFF

D: .
size: many
V: TRBV6-1
J: TRBJ1-4
DNA: TGTACCAGCAGTGATCCAGGGAGAGGTGAAAAACTGTTTTTT
CDR3: CTSSDPGRGEKLFF

D: .
size: many
V: TRBV19
J: TRBJ2-7
DNA: TGTGCCAGTAGTACGACAGTTTTCTCCTACGAGCAGTACTTC
CDR3: CASSTTVFSYEQYF

D: .
size: many
V: TRBV2
J: TRBJ1-5
DNA: TGTGCCAGCAGTCTAACAGGGACGATCAATCAGCCCCAGCATTTT
CDR3: CASSLTGTINQPQHF

D: .
size: many
V: TRBV30
J: TRBJ1-1
DNA: TGTGCCTGGAGTGTACCCCTCATTGGTGCACTTGAAGCTTTCTTT
CDR3: CAWSVPLIGALEAFF